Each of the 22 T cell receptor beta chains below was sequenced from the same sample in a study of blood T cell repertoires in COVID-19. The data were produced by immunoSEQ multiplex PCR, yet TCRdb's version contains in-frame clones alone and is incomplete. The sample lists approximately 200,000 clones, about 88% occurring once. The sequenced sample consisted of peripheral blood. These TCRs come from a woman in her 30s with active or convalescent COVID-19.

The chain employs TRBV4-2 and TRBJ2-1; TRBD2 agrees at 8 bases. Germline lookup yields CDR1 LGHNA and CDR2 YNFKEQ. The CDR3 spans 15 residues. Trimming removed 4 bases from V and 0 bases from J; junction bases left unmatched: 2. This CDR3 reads CASSPSGSSYNEQFF. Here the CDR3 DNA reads TGTGCCAGCAGCCCCAGCGGGAGCTCCTACAATGAGCAGTTCTTC.

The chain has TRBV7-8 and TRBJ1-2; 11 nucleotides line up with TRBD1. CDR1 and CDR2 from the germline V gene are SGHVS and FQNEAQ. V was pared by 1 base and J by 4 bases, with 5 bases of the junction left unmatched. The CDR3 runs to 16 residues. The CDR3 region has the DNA TGTGCCAGCAGCTTAGGAAGGACAGGGGGCACCTATGGCTACACCTTC. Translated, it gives CASSLGRTGGTYGYTF.

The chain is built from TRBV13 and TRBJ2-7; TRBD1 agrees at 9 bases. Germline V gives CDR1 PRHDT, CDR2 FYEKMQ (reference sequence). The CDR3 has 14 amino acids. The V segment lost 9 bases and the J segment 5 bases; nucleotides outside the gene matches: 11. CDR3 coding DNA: TGTGCCAGTCAAGTAGGGACAGGGAGGGACGAGCAGTACTTC. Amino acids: CASQVGTGRDEQYF.

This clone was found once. CDR3 coding DNA: TGTGCCAGCAAAACAGGGGCAGATACGCAGTATTTT. Protein sequence: CASKTGADTQYF. The V gene is TRBV19, the J gene TRBJ2-3; 7 bases agree with TRBD1. The CDR3 loop spans 12 amino acids. Germline V gene sequence: CDR1 LNHDA, CDR2 SQIVND (reference sequence). Unmatched junction bases numbered 4, after V lost 9 bases and J lost 4 bases.

The CDR3: CATLSRGEAKNIQYF. CDR3 DNA: TGTGCCACCCTAAGTCGGGGGGAAGCCAAAAACATTCAGTACTTC. V gene TRBV19 combines with J gene TRBJ2-4; 7 bases are shared with TRBD2. Per the germline V gene, CDR1 is LNHDA and CDR2 is SQIVND (reference sequence). The CDR3 extends over 15 amino acids. The J segment lost 0 bases and the V segment lost 10 bases, leaving 9 bases of the junction unmatched.

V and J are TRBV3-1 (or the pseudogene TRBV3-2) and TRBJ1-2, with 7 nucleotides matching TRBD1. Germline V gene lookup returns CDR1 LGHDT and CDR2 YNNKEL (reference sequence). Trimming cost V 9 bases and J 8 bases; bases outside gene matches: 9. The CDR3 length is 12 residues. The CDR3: CASTDRVRGYTF. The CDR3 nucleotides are TGTGCCAGTACCGACAGGGTGCGCGGCTACACCTTC.

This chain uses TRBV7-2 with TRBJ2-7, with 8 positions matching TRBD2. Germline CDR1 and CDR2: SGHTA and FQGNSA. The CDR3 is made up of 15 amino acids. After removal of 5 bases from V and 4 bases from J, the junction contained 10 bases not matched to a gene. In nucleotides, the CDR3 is TGTGCCAGCAGCCCGTGGAGCGGGAGTATTTACGAGCAGTACTTC. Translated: CASSPWSGSIYEQYF.

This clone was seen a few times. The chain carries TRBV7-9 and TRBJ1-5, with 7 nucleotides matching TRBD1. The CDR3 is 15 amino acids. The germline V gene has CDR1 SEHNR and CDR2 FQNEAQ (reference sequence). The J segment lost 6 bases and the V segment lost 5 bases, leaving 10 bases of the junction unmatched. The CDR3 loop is CASSPQGTGVQPQHF. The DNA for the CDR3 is TGTGCCAGCAGCCCCCAAGGTACAGGGGTTCAGCCCCAGCATTTT. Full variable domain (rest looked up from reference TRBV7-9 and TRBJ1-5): DTGVSQNPRHKITKRGQNVTFRCDPISEHNRLYWYRQTLGQGPEFLTYFQNEAQLEKSRLLSDRFSAERPKGSFSTLEIQRTEQGDSAMYLCASSPQGTGVQPQHFGDGTRLSIL.

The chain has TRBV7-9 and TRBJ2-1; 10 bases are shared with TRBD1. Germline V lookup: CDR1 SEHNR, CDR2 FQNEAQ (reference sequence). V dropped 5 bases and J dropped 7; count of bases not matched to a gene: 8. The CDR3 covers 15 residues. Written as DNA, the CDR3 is TGTGCCAGCAGCCTAGGGACAGGGGAGGTGAATGAGCAGTTCTTC. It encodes CASSLGTGEVNEQFF.

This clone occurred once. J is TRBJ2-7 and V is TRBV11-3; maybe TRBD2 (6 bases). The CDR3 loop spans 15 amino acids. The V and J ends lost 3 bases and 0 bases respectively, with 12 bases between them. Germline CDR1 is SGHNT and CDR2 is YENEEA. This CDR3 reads CASSFGGKSSYEQYF. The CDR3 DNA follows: TGTGCCAGCAGCTTTGGGGGGAAAAGCTCCTACGAGCAGTACTTC. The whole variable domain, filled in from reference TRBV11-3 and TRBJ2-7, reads EAGVVQSPRYKIIEKKQPVAFWCNPISGHNTLYWYLQNLGQGPELLIRYENEEAVDDSQLPKDRFSAERLKGVDSTLKIQPAELGDSAVYLCASSFGGKSSYEQYFGPGTRLTVT.

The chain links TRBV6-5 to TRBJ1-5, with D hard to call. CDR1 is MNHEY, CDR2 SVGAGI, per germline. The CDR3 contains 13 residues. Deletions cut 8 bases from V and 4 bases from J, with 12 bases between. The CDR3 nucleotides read TGTGCCAGCGTGGAAACAGTTAATCAGCCCCAGCATTTT. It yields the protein CASVETVNQPQHF.

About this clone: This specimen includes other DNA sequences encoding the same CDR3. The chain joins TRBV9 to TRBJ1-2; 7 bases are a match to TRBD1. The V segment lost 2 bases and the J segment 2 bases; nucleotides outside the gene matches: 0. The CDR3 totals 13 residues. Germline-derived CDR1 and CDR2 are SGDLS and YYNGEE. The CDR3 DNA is TGTGCCAGCAGCGTGACAGGGAACTATGGCTACACCTTC. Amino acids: CASSVTGNYGYTF.

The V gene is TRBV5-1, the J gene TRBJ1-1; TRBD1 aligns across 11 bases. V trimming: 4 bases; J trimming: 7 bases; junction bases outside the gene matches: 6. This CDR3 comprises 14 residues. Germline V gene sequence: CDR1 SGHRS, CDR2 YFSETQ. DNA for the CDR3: TGCGCCAGCAGCACGGACAGGGGGCTCCGTGAAGCTTTCTTT. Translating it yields CASSTDRGLREAFF.

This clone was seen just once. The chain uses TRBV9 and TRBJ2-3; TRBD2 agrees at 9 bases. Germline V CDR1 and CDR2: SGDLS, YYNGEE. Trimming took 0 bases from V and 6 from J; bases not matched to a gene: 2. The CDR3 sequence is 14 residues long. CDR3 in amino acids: CASSVGGGGDTQYF. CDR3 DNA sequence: TGTGCCAGCAGCGTAGGCGGGGGGGGTGATACGCAGTATTTT.

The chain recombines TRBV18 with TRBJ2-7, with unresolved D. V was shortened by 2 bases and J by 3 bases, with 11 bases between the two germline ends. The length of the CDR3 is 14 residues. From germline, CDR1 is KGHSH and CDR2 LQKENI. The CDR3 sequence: CASSPTTLFYEQYF. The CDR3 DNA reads TGTGCCAGCTCACCAACCACCCTATTCTACGAGCAGTACTTC. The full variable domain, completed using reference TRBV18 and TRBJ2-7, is NAGVMQNPRHLVRRRGQEARLRCSPMKGHSHVYWYRQLPEEGLKFMVYLQKENIIDESGMPKERFSAEFPKEGPSILRIQQVVRGDSAAYFCASSPTTLFYEQYFGPGTRLTVT.

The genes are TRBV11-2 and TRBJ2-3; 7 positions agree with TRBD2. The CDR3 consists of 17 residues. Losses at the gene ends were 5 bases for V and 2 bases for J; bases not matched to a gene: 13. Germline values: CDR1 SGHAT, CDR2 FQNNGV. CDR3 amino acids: CASSIIGRGLNTDTQYF. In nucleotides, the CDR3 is TGTGCCAGCAGCATCATAGGTAGGGGACTAAACACAGATACGCAGTATTTT. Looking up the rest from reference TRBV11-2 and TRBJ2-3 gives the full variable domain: EAGVAQSPRYKIIEKRQSVAFWCNPISGHATLYWYQQILGQGPKLLIQFQNNGVVDDSQLPKDRFSAERLKGVDSTLKIQPAKLEDSAVYLCASSIIGRGLNTDTQYFGPGTRLTVL.

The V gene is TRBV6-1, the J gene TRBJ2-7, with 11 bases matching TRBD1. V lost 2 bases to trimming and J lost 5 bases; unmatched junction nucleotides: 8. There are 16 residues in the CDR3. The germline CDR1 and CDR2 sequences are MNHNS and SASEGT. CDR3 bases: TGTGCCAGCAGTGAATATGGGACAGGGGGGATCCACGAGCAGTACTTC. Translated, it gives CASSEYGTGGIHEQYF.

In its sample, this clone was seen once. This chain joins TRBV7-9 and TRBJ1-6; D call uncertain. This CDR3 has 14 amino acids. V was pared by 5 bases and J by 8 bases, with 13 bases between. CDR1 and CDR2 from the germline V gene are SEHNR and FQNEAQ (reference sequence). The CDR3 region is CASSGGNSHSPLHF. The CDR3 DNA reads TGTGCCAGCAGCGGCGGGAACAGTCATTCACCCCTCCACTTT.

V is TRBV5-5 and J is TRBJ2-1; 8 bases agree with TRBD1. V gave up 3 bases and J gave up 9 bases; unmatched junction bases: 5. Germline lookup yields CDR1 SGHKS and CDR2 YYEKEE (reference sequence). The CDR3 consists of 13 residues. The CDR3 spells CASSWMTGVEQFF. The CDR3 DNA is TGTGCCAGCAGCTGGATGACAGGGGTTGAGCAGTTCTTC.

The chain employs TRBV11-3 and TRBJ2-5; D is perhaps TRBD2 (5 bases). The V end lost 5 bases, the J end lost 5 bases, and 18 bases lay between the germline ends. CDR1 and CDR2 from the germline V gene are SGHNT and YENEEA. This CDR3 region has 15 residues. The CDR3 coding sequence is TGTGCCAGCAGCCCCCCGGCGGGCATGAGGGAGACCCAGTACTTC. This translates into CASSPPAGMRETQYF.

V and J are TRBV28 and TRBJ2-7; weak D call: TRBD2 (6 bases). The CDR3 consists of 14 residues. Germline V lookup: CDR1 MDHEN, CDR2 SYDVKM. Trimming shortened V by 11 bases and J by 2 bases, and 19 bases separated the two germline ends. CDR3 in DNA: TGTGCCGCATGCCCTAGCGCAGCCGCCTACGAGCAGTACTTC. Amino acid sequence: CAACPSAAAYEQYF.

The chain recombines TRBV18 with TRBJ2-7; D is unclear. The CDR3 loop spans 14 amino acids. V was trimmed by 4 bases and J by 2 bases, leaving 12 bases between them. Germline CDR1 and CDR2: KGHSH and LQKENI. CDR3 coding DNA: TGTGCCAGCTCACAAACTGTACTACCCTACGAGCAGTACTTC. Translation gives CASSQTVLPYEQYF.